This T cell receptor (beta chain) was captured by sequencing in a study of blood T cell repertoires in COVID-19. Produced via immunoSEQ multiplex PCR; TCRdb's table is partial and in-frame only. The repertoire holds roughly 240,000 clones, with about 80% as singletons. Germline lookup yields CDR1 MDHEN and CDR2 SYDVKM. This CDR3 is 16 amino acids long. The V gene end was trimmed by 2 bases and the J gene end by 1 base; junction bases not matched to a gene: 7. This sequence joins TRBV28 and TRBJ1-1, with 7 nucleotides matching TRBD1. Material: PBMCs or T cells enriched from blood (not recorded which). The source is a woman aged 35 to 49 who had been exposed to COVID-19. CDR3 DNA sequence: TGTGCCAGCAGTTTACCTCAGGGGGAAGGGAACACTGAAGCTTTCTTT. It codes for CASSLPQGEGNTEAFF.